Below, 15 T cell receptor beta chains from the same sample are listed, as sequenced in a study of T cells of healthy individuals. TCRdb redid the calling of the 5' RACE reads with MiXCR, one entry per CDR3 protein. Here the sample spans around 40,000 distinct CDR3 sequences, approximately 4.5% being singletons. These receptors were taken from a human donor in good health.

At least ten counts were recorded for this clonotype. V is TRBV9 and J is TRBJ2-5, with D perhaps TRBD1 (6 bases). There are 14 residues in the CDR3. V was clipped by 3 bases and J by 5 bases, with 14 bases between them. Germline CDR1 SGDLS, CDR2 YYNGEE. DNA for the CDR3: TGTGCCAGCAGCGGGGCAGGGGCGGGCGAGACCCAGTACTTC. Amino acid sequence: CASSGAGAGETQYF. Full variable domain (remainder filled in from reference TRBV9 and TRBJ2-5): DSGVTQTPKHLITATGQRVTLRCSPRSGDLSVYWYQQSLDQGLQFLIQYYNGEERAKGNILERFSAQQFPDLHSELNLSSLELGDSALYFCASSGAGAGETQYFGPGTRLLVL.

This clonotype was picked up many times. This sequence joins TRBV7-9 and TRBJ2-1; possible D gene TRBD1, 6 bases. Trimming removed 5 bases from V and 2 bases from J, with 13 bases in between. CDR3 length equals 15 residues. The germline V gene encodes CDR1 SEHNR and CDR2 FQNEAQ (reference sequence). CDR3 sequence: CASSGGGRTYNEQFF. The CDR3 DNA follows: TGTGCCAGCAGCGGGGGCGGGCGAACCTACAATGAGCAGTTCTTC.

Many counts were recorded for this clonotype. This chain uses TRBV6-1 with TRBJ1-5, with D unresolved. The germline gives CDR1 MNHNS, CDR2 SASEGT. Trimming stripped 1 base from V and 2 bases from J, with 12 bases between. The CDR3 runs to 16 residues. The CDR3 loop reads CASSEVSVGGNQPQHF. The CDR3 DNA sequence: TGTGCCAGCAGTGAAGTCTCGGTTGGGGGCAATCAGCCCCAGCATTTT.

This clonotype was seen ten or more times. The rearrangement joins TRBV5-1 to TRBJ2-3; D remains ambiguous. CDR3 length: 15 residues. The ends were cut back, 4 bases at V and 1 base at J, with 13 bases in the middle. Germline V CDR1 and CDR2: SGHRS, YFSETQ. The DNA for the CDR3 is TGCGCCAGCAGCCGGCTGGCCCGCGGCACAGATACGCAGTATTTT. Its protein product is CASSRLARGTDTQYF.

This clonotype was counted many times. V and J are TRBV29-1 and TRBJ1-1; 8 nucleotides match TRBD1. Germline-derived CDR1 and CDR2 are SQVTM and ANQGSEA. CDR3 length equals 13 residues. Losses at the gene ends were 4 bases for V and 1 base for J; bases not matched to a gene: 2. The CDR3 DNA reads TGCAGCGTTGGGACAGGGAAGAACACTGAAGCTTTCTTT. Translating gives CSVGTGKNTEAFF. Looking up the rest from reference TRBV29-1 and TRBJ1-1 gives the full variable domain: SAVISQKPSRDICQRGTSLTIQCQVDSQVTMMFWYRQQPGQSLTLIATANQGSEATYESGFVIDKFPISRPNLTFSTLTVSNMSPEDSSIYLCSVGTGKNTEAFFGQGTRLTVV.

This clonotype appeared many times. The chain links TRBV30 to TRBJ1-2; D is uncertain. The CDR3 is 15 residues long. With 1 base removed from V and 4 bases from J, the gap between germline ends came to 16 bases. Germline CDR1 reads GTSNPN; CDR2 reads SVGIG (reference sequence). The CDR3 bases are TGTGCCTGGAGTGGTCAACGTGGTGATAGCTATGGCTACACCTTC. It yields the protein CAWSGQRGDSYGYTF.

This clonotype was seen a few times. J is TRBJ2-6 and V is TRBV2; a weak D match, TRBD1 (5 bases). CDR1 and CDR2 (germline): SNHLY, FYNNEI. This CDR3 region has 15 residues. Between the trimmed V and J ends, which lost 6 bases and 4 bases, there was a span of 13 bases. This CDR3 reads CASRGPVAGANVLTF. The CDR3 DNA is TGTGCCAGCAGGGGGCCCGTGGCAGGGGCCAACGTCCTGACTTTC.

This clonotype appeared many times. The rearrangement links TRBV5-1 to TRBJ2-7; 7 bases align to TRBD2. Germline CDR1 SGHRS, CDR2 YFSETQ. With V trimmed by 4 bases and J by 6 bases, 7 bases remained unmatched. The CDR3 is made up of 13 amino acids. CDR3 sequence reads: CASSTGLTFEQYF. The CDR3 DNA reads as TGCGCCAGCAGCACGGGACTAACCTTCGAGCAGTACTTC. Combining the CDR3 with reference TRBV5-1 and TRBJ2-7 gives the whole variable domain KAGVTQTPRYLIKTRGQQVTLSCSPISGHRSVSWYQQTPGQGLQFLFEYFSETQRNKGNFPGRFSGRQFSNSRSEMNVSTLELGDSALYLCASSTGLTFEQYFGPGTRLTVT.

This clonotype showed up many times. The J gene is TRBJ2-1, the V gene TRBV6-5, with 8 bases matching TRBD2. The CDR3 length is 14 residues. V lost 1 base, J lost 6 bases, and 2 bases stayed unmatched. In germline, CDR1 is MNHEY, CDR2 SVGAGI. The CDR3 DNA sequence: TGTGCCAGCAGTTACTTAGCGGGATTCAATGAGCAGTTCTTC. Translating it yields CASSYLAGFNEQFF.

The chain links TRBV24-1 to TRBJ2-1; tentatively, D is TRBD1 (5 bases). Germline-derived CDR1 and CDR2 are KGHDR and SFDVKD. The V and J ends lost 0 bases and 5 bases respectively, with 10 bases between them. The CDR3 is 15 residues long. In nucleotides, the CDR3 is TGTGCCACCAGTGATTTGCAGACAGTCAACAATGAGCAGTTCTTC. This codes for CATSDLQTVNNEQFF.

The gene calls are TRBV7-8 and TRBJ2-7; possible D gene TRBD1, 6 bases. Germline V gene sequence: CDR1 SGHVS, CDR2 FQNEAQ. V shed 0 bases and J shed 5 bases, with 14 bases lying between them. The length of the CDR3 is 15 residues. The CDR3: CASSLAVTGSNEQYF. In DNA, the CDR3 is TGTGCCAGCAGCTTAGCGGTGACAGGATCCAACGAGCAGTACTTC.

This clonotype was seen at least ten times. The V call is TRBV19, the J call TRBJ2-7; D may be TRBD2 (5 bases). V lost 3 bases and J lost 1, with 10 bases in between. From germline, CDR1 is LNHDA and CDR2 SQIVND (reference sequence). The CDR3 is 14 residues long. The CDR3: CASSIDPGSYEQYF. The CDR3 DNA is TGTGCCAGTAGTATTGATCCGGGATCCTACGAGCAGTACTTC.

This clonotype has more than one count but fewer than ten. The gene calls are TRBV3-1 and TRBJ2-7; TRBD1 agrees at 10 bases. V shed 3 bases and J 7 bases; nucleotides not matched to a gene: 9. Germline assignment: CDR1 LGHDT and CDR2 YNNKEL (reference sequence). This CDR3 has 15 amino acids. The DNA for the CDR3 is TGTGCCAGCAGCCATCTGGGGACAGGGGACGGGGAGCAGTACTTC. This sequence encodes CASSHLGTGDGEQYF.

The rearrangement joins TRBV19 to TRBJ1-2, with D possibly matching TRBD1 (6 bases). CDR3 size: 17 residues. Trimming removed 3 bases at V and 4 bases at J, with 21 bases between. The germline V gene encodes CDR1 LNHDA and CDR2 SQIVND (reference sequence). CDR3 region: CASSIRSTGTRGYGYTF. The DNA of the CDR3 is TGTGCCAGTAGTATCCGGTCAACAGGGACGCGGGGCTATGGCTACACCTTC.

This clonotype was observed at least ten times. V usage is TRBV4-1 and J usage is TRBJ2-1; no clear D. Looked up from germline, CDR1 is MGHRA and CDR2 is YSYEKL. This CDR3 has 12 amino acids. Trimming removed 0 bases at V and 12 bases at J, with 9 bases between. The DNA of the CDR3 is TGCGCCAGCAGCCAAGATGAGCTTACGCAGTTCTTC. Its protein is CASSQDELTQFF.